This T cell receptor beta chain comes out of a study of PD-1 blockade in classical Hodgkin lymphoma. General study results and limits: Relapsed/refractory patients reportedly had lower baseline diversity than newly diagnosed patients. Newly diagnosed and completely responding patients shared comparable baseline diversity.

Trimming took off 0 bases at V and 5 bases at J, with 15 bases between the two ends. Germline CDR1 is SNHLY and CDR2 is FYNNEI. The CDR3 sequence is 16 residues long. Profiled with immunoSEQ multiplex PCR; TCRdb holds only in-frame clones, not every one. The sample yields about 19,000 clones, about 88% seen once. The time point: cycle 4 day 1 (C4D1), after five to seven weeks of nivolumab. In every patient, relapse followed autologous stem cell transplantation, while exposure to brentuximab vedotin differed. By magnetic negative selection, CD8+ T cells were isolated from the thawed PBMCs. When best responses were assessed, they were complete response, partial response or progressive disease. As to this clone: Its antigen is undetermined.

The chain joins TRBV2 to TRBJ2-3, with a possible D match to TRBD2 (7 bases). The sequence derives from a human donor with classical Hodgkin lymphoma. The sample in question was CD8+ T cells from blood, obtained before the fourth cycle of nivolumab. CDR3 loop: CASSEALGGGGDTQYF. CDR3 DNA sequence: TGTGCCAGCAGTGAAGCGCTTGGGGGAGGGGGAGATACGCAGTATTTT.